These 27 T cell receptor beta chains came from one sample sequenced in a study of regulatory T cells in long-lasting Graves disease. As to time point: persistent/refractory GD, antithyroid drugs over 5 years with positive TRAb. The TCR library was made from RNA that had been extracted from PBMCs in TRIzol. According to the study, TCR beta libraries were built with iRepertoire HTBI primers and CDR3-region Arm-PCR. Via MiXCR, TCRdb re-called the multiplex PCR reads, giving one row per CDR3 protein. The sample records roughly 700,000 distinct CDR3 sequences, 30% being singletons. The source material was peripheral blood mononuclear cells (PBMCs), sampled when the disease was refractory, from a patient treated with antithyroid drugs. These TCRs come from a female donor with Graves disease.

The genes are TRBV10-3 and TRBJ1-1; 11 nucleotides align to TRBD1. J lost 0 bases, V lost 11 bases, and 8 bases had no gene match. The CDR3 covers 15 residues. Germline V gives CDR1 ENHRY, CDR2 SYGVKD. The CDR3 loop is CASDRGRGVNTEAFF. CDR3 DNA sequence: TGTGCCTCGGACAGGGGGCGCGGGGTGAACACTGAAGCTTTCTTT.

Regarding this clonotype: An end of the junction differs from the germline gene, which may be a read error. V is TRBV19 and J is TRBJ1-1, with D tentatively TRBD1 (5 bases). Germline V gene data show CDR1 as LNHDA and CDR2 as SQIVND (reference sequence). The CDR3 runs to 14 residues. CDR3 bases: TGTGCCAGTAGTAATGGCCGGGGGAACTCTGAAGCTTTCTTT. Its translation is CASSNGRGNSEAFF.

The CDR3 is CASSETPGAGNTIYF. CDR3 DNA sequence: TGTGCCAGCAGTGAGACTCCAGGGGCTGGAAACACCATATATTTT. V gene TRBV2 combines with J gene TRBJ1-3, with D perhaps TRBD1 (6 bases). Germline-derived CDR1 and CDR2 are SNHLY and FYNNEI. CDR3 length equals 15 residues. The germline V and J ends were trimmed by 3 bases and 2 bases, with 11 bases remaining between them.

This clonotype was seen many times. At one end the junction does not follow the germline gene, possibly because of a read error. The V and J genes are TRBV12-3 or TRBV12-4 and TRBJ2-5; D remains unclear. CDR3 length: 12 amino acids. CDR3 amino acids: CTSSLGYETQYF. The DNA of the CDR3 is TGTACCAGCAGTTTAGGCTATGAGACCCAGTACTTC.

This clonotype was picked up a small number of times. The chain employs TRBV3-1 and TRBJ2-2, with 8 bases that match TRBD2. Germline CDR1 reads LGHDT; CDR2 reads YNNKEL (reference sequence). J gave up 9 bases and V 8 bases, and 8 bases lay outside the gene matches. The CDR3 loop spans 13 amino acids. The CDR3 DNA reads TGTGCCAGCCGGGAGGGGCTAAGGAGGGAGCTGTTTTTT. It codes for CASREGLRRELFF.

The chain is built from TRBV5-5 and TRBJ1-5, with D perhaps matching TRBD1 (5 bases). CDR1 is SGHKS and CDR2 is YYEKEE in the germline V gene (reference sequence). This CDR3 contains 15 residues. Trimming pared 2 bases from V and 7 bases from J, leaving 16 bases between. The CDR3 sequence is CASSFRVGTGQPQHF. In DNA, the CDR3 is TGTGCCAGCAGCTTCAGGGTCGGGACTGGGCAGCCCCAGCATTTT.

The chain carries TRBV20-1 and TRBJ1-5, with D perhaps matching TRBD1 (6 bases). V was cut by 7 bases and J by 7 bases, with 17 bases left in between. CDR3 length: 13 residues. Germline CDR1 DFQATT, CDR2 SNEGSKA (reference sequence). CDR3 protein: CSGHRVAGQPQHF. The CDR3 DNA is TGCAGTGGCCACAGGGTGGCAGGCCAGCCCCAGCATTTT.

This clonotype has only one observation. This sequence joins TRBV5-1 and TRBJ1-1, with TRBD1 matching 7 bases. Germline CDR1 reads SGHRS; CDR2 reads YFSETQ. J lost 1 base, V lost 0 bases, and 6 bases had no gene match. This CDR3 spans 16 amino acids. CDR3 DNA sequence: TGCGCCAGCAGCTTGGGACAGGGCCCCCCGAACACTGAAGCTTTCTTT. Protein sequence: CASSLGQGPPNTEAFF.

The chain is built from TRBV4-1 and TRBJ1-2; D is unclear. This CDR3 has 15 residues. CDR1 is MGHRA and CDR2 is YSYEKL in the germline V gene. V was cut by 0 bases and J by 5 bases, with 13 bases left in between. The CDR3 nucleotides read TGCGCCAGCAGCCAAGAATACGGGAGAACGTATGGCTACACCTTC. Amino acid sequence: CASSQEYGRTYGYTF.

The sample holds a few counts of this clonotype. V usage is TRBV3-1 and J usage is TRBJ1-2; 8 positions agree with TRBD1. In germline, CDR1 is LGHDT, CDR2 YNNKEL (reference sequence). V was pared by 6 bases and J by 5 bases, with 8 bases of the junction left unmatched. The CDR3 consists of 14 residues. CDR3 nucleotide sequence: TGTGCCAGCAGGGACAGGGCCGGGGGGTATGGCTACACCTTC. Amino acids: CASRDRAGGYGYTF.

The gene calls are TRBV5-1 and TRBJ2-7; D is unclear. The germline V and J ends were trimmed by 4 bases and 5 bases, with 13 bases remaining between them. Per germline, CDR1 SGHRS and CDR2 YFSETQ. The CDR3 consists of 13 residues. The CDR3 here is CASSPIGFHEQYF. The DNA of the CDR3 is TGCGCCAGCAGCCCCATAGGTTTTCACGAGCAGTACTTC.

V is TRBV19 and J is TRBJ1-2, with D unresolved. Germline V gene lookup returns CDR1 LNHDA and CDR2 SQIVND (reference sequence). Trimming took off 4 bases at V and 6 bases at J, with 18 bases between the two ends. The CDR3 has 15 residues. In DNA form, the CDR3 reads TGTGCCAGTAGTAAGGAGTCGGGCCGCTTAAATGGCTACACCTTC. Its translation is CASSKESGRLNGYTF.

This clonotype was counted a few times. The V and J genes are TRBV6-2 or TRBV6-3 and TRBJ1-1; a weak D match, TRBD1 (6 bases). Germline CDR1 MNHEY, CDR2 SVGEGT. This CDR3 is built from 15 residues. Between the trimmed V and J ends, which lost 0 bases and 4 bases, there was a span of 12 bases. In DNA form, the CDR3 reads TGTGCCAGCAGTTACTCGGGGGCTCAGGCCACTGAAGCTTTCTTT. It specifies CASSYSGAQATEAFF.

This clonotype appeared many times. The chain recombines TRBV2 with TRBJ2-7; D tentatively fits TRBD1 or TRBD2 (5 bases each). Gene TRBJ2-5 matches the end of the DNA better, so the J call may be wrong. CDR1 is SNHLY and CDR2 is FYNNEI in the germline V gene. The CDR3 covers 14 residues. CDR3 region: CASTPGWGQETQYF. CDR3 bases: TGTGCCAGCACCCCGGGGTGGGGGCAAGAGACCCAGTACTTC.

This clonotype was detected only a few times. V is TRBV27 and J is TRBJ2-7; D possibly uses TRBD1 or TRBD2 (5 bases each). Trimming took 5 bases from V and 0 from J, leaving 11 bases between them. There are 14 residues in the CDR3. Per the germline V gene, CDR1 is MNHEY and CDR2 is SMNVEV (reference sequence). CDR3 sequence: CASSGTSSSYEQYF. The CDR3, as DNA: TGTGCCAGCAGTGGGACGTCGAGCTCCTACGAGCAGTACTTC.

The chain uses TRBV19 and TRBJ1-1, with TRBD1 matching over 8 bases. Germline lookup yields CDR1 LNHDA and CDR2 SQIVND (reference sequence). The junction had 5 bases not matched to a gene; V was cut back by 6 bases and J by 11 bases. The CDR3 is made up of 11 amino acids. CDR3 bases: TGTGCCAGTAGCCAGGGACAGGAGGCTTTCTTT. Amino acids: CASSQGQEAFF. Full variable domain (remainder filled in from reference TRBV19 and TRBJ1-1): DGGITQSPKYLFRKEGQNVTLSCEQNLNHDAMYWYRQDPGQGLRLIYYSQIVNDFQKGDIAEGYSVSREKKESFPLTVTSAQKNPTAFYLCASSQGQEAFFGQGTRLTVV.

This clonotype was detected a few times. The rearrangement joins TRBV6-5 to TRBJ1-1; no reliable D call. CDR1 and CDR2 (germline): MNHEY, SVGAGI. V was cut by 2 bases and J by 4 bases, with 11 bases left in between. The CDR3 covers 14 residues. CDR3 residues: CASSYGLSLTEAFF. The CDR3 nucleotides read TGTGCCAGCAGTTACGGCCTCAGTCTCACTGAAGCTTTCTTT.

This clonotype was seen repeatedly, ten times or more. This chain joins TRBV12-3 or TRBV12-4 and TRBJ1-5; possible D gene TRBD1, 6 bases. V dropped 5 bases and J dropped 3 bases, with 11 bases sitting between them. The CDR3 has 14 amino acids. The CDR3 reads CASSRTAFNQPQHF. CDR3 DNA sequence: TGTGCCAGCAGTCGGACAGCATTCAATCAGCCCCAGCATTTT.

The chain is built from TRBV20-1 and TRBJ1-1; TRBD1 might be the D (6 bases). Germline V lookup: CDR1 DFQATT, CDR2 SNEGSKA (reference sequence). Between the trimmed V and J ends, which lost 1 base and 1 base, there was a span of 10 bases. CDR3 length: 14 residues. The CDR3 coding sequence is TGCAGTGCTAGAGCCGTACAGGGGAACACTGAAGCTTTCTTT. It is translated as CSARAVQGNTEAFF.

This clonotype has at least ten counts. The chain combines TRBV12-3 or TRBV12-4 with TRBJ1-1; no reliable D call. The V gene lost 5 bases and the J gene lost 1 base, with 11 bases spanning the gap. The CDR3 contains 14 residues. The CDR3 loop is CASSPAGPNTEAFF. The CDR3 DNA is TGTGCCAGCAGTCCCGCCGGACCGAACACTGAAGCTTTCTTT.

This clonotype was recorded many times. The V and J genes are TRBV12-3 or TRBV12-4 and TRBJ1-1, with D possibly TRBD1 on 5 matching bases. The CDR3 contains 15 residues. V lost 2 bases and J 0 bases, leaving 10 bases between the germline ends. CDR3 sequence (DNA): TGTGCCAGCAGTTTACGGACGGGGGTGAACACTGAAGCTTTCTTT. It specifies CASSLRTGVNTEAFF.

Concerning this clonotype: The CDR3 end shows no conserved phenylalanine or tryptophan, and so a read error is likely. In DNA form, the CDR3 reads TGTGCCAGCAGTTTAAGCTCCGGGACAGGATATGGCTACACCCTC. Its translation: CASSLSSGTGYGYTL. The V call is TRBV2, the J call TRBJ1-2; 8 positions match TRBD1. CDR3 length: 15 residues. The trim removed 5 bases at V and 5 bases at J, leaving 10 bases unmatched. CDR1 is SNHLY and CDR2 is FYNNEI in the germline V gene.

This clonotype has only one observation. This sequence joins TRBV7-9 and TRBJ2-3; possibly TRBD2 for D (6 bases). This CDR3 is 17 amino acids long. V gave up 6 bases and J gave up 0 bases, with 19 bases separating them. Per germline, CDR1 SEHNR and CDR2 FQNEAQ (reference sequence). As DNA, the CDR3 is TGTGCCAGCAGTTCGTACCGGGCGGGACCTAGCACAGATACGCAGTATTTT. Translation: CASSSYRAGPSTDTQYF.

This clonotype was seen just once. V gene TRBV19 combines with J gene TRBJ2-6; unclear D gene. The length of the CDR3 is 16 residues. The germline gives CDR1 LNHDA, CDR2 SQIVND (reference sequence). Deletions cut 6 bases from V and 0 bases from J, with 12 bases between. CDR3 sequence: CASRPLVTSGANVLTF. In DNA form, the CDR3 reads TGTGCCAGTAGGCCTTTGGTGACCTCTGGGGCCAACGTCCTGACTTTC.

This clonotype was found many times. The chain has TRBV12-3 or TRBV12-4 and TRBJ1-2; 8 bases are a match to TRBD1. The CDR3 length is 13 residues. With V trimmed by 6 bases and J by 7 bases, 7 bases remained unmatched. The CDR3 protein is CASRRTGRSGYTF. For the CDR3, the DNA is TGTGCCAGCAGAAGGACAGGGCGGTCTGGCTACACCTTC.

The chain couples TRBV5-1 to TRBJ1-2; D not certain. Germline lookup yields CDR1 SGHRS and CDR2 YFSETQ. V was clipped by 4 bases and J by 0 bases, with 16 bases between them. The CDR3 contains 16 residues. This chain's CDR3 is CASSPVRRLANYGYTF. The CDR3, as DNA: TGCGCCAGCAGCCCCGTAAGACGTTTAGCTAACTATGGCTACACCTTC.

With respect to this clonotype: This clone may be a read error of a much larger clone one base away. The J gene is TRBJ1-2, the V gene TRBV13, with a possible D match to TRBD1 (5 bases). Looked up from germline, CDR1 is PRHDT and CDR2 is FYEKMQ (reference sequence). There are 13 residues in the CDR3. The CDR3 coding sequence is TGTGCCAGCAGCTCCAGGGTTGGCTATGGCCACACCTTC. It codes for CASSSRVGYGHTF.